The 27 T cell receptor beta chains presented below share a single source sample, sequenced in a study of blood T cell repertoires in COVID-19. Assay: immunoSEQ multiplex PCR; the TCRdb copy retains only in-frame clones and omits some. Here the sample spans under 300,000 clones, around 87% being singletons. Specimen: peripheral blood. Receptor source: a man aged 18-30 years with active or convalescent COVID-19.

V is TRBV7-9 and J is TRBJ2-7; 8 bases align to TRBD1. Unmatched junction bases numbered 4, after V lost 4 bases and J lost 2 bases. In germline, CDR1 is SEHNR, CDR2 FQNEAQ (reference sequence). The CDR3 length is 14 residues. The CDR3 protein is CASSWPGGAYEQYF. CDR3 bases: TGTGCCAGCAGCTGGCCAGGGGGCGCCTACGAGCAGTACTTC.

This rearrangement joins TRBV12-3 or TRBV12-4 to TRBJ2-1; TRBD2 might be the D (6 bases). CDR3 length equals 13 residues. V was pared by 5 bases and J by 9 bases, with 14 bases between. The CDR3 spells CASSTQTSGEQFF. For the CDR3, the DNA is TGTGCCAGCAGTACCCAGACTAGTGGTGAGCAGTTCTTC.

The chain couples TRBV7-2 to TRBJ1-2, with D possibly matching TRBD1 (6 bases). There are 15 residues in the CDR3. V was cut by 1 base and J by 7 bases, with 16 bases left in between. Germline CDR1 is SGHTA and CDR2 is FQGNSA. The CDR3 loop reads CASSLDSGGRGGYTF. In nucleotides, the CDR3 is TGTGCCAGCAGCTTAGATTCGGGGGGCAGGGGTGGCTACACCTTC.

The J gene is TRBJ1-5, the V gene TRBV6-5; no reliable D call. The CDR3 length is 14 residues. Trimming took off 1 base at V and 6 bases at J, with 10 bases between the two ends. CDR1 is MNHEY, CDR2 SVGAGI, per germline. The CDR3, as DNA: TGTGCCAGCAGTTACTACCGGGAGGGTCAGCCCCAGCATTTT. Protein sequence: CASSYYREGQPQHF.

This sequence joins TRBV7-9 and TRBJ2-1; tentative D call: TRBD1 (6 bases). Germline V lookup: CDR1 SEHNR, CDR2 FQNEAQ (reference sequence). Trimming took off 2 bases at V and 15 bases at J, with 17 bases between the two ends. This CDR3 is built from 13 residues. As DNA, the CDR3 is TGTGCCAGCAGCTTATCCCCCTCCCAGGGGTGGTTCTTC. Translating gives CASSLSPSQGWFF.

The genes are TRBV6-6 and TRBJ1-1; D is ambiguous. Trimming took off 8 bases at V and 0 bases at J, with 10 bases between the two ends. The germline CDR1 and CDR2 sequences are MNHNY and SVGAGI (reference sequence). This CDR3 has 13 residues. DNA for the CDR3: TGTGCCAGCTTTAGTGGAGTGAACACTGAAGCTTTCTTT. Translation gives CASFSGVNTEAFF.

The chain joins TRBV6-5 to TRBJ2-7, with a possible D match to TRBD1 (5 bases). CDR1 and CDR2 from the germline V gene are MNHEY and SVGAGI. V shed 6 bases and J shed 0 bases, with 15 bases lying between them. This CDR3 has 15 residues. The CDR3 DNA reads TGTGCCAGCAGCTGGGCAGGGCAAACCTCCTACGAGCAGTACTTC. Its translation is CASSWAGQTSYEQYF.

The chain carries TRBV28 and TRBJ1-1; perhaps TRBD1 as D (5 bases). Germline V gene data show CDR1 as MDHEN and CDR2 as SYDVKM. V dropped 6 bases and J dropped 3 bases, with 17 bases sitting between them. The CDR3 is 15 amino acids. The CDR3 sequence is CASRRPLGGYTEAFF. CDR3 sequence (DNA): TGTGCCAGCAGACGCCCCCTTGGGGGGTACACTGAAGCTTTCTTT. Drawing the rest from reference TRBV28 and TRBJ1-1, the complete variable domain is DVKVTQSSRYLVKRTGEKVFLECVQDMDHENMFWYRQDPGLGLRLIYFSYDVKMKEKGDIPEGYSVSREKKERFSLILESASTNQTSMYLCASRRPLGGYTEAFFGQGTRLTVV.

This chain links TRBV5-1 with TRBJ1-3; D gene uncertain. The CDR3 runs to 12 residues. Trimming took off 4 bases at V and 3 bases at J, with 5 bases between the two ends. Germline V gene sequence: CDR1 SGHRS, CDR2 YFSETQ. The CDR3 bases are TGCGCCAGCAGCGTAAATGGAAACACCATATATTTT. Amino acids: CASSVNGNTIYF.

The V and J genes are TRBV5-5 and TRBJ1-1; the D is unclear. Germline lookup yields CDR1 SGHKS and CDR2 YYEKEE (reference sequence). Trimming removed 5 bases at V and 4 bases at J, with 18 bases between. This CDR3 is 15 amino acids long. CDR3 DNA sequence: TGTGCCAGCAGTTCCCGTCTGTCTTCCAGCACTGAAGCTTTCTTT. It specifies CASSSRLSSSTEAFF.

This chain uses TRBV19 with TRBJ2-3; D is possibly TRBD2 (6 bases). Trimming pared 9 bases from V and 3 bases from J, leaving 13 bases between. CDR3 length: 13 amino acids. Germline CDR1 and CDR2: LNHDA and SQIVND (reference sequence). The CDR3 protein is CASQGGGTDTQYF. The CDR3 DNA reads TGTGCCAGCCAGGGTGGGGGGACAGATACGCAGTATTTT.

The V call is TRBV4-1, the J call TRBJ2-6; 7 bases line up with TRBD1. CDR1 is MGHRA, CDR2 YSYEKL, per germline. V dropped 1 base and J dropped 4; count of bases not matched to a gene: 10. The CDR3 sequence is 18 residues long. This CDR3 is CASSQVLRQGVGANVLTF. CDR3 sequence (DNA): TGCGCCAGCAGCCAAGTACTTCGGCAGGGGGTGGGGGCCAACGTCCTGACTTTC.

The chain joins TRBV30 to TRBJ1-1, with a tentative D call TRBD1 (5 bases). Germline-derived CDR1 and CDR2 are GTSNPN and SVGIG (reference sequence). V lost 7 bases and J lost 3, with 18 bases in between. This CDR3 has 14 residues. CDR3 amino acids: CAYRATGGDTEAFF. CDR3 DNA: TGTGCCTACCGTGCAACGGGGGGGGACACTGAAGCTTTCTTT.

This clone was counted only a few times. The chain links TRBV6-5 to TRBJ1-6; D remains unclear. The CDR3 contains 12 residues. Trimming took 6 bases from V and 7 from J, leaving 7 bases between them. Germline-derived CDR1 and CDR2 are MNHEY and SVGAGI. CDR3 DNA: TGTGCCAGCAGCGGGAGGAATTCACCCCTCCACTTT. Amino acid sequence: CASSGRNSPLHF.

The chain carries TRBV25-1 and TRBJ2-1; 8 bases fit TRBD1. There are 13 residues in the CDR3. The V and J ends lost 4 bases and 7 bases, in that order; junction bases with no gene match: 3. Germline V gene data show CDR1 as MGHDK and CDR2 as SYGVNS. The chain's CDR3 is CASSGRTGNEQFF. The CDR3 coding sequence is TGTGCCAGCAGTGGACGGACAGGGAATGAGCAGTTCTTC.

Written as DNA, the CDR3 is TGTGCCAGCAGCCCGGGGGTTGCTAATGAAAAACTGTTTTTT. Its translation is CASSPGVANEKLFF. The chain has TRBV5-4 and TRBJ1-4; TRBD1 is a possible D gene (5 bases). This CDR3 has 14 residues. Deletions cut 4 bases from V and 3 bases from J, with 10 bases between. Germline V gene sequence: CDR1 SGHNT, CDR2 YYREEE (reference sequence).

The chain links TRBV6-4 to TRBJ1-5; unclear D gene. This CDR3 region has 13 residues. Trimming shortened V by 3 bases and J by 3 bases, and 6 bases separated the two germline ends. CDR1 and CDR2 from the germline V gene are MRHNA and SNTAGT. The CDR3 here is CASSESVNQPQHF. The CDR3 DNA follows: TGTGCCAGCAGTGAGTCAGTCAATCAGCCCCAGCATTTT.

The CDR3 loop reads CASTLQGAGELFF. The DNA of the CDR3 is TGTGCCAGCACGCTACAGGGGGCCGGGGAGCTGTTTTTT. The V call is TRBV27, the J call TRBJ2-2; 8 bases match TRBD1. The J segment lost 6 bases and the V segment lost 7 bases, leaving 4 bases of the junction unmatched. The CDR3 runs 13 residues. The germline V gene has CDR1 MNHEY and CDR2 SMNVEV (reference sequence).

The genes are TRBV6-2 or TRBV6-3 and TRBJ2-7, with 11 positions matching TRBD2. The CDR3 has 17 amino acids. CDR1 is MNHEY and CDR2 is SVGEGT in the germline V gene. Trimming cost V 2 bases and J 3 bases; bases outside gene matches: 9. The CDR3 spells CASSYMGLADYYYEQYF. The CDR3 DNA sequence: TGTGCCAGCAGTTACATGGGACTAGCGGATTATTACTACGAGCAGTACTTC.

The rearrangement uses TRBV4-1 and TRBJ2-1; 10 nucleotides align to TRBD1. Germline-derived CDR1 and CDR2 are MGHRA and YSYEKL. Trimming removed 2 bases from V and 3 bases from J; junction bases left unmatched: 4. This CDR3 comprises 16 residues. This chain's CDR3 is CASSQPGQGYYNEQFF. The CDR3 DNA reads TGCGCCAGCAGCCAACCGGGACAGGGGTACTACAATGAGCAGTTCTTC.

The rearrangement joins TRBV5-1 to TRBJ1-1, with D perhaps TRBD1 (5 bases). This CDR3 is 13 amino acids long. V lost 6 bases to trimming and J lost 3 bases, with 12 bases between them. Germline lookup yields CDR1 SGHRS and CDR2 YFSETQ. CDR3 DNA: TGCGCCAGCACCCAGGGAGGTGACACTGAAGCTTTCTTT. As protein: CASTQGGDTEAFF.

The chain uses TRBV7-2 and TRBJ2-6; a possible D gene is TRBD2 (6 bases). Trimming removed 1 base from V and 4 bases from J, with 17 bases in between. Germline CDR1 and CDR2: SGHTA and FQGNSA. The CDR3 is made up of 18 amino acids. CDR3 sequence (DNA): TGTGCCAGCAGCTTAGTGGCGGGGCCCGAAGGGGGGGCCAACGTCCTGACTTTC. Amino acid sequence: CASSLVAGPEGGANVLTF.

CDR3 in DNA: TGTGCCAGCATGCTGAACGAGGGGCAGTTCTTC. Translation gives CASMLNEGQFF. This rearrangement joins TRBV5-5 to TRBJ2-1, with a possible D match to TRBD2 (5 bases). With 6 bases removed from V and 12 bases from J, the gap between germline ends came to 13 bases. This CDR3 contains 11 residues. Germline assignment: CDR1 SGHKS and CDR2 YYEKEE (reference sequence).

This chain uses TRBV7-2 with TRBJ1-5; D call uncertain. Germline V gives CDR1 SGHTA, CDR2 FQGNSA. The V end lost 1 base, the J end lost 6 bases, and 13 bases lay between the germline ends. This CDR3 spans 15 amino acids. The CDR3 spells CASSLGHGESQPQHF. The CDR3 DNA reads TGTGCCAGCAGCTTAGGACACGGGGAGAGTCAGCCCCAGCATTTT.

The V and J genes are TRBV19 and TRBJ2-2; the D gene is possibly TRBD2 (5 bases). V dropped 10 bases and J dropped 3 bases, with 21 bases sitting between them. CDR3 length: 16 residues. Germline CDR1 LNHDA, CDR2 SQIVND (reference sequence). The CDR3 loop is CATRERANADTGELFF. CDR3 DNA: TGTGCCACAAGGGAGAGGGCGAACGCCGACACCGGGGAGCTGTTTTTT.

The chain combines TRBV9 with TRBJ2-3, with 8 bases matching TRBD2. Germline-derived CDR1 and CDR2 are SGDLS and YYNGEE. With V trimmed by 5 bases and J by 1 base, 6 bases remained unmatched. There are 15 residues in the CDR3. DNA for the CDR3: TGTGCCAGCAGTACCGGGACTAGGGGCACAGATACGCAGTATTTT. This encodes CASSTGTRGTDTQYF.

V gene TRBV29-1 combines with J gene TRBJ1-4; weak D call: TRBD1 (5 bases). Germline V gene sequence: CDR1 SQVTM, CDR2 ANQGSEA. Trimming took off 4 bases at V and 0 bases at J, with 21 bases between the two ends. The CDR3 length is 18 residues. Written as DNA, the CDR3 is TGCAGCGTTGTTCCCGGGGGAGCGGCTCTAGCAACTAATGAAAAACTGTTTTTT. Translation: CSVVPGGAALATNEKLFF.